The next 32 T cell receptor beta chains were all read from a single sample in a study of beta chain features in type 1 diabetes. Study-level findings and limits: Researchers report that Type 1 diabetes patients had moderately but significantly shorter TCRB CDR3s across all four CD4+ subsets.

Isolated RNA was reverse transcribed in full, so expressed TCRB transcripts were sequenced. TCRdb's table, derived via immunoSEQ multiplex PCR, lists solely in-frame clones and lacks some. The sample contains 150,000 to 190,000 clones, 10% of which appear only once. No antigen has been assigned to these receptors. Source material: central memory CD4+ T cells from blood. Receptors originate from a man aged 30 to 45 with type 1 diabetes.

Only a few counts were recorded for this clone. CDR3 loop: CSVVRQSNTEAFF. The CDR3 nucleotides are TGCAGCGTTGTGCGCCAATCGAACACTGAAGCTTTCTTT. The chain carries TRBV29-1 and TRBJ1-1; D remains unclear. Trimming removed 4 bases at V and 1 base at J, with 10 bases between. Germline values: CDR1 SQVTM, CDR2 ANQGSEA. This CDR3 has 13 residues.

There are a few counts of this clone. V is TRBV7-9 and J is TRBJ1-1, with D possibly being TRBD1 (6 bases). The CDR3 totals 15 residues. Germline lookup yields CDR1 SEHNR and CDR2 FQNEAQ (reference sequence). The V end lost 3 bases, the J end lost 1 base, and 12 bases lay between the germline ends. CDR3 nucleotide sequence: TGTGCCAGCAGCTTTGTACAGGGAGCGAACACTGAAGCTTTCTTT. Translating gives CASSFVQGANTEAFF.

This clone showed up just a few times. This chain connects TRBV11-2 to TRBJ2-2; the D is unclear. The CDR3 runs to 12 residues. Trimming shortened V by 5 bases and J by 7 bases, and 8 bases separated the two germline ends. The germline V gene has CDR1 SGHAT and CDR2 FQNNGV. CDR3 loop: CASSLSSGELFF. CDR3 DNA sequence: TGTGCCAGCAGCCTGAGTAGCGGGGAGCTGTTTTTT.

This clone has just a few counts. The chain combines TRBV14 with TRBJ2-7; possible D gene TRBD1, 6 bases. The CDR3 is 13 amino acids. V was shortened by 5 bases and J by 6 bases, with 14 bases between the two germline ends. The germline gives CDR1 SGHDN, CDR2 FVKESK. In DNA, the CDR3 is TGTGCCAGCAGCTTCCTAGGGGGTCGCGAGCAGTACTTC. Its translation is CASSFLGGREQYF. The full variable domain, rest sourced from reference TRBV14 and TRBJ2-7, is EAGVTQFPSHSVIEKGQTVTLRCDPISGHDNLYWYRRVMGKEIKFLLHFVKESKQDESGMPNNRFLAERTGGTYSTLKVQPAELEDSGVYFCASSFLGGREQYFGPGTRLTVT.

In its sample, this clone was seen a few times. The V and J genes are TRBV19 and TRBJ1-2; unclear D gene. Trimming took off 6 bases at V and 4 bases at J, with 12 bases between the two ends. CDR1 is LNHDA and CDR2 is SQIVND in the germline V gene (reference sequence). The CDR3 loop spans 13 amino acids. The CDR3 DNA reads TGTGCCAGTAGCTCTCTCACATTCTATGGCTACACCTTC. Its translation is CASSSLTFYGYTF. Based on the CDR3 plus reference TRBV19 and TRBJ1-2, the full variable domain is DGGITQSPKYLFRKEGQNVTLSCEQNLNHDAMYWYRQDPGQGLRLIYYSQIVNDFQKGDIAEGYSVSREKKESFPLTVTSAQKNPTAFYLCASSSLTFYGYTFGSGTRLTVV.

This clone came up a few times. The gene calls are TRBV5-6 and TRBJ1-4; 10 nucleotides line up with TRBD1. This CDR3 comprises 16 residues. Unmatched junction bases numbered 10, after V lost 4 bases and J lost 7 bases. Germline-derived CDR1 and CDR2 are SGHDT and YYEEEE. The DNA for the CDR3 is TGTGCCAGCAGCCGACCGAACCGGGACAGGGGTGAAAAACTGTTTTTT. Translating gives CASSRPNRDRGEKLFF.

The rearrangement joins TRBV5-1 to TRBJ2-3, with a weak D call TRBD2 (8 bases). Germline V CDR1 and CDR2: SGHRS, YFSETQ. The ends were cut back, 1 base at V and 4 bases at J, with 13 bases in the middle. This CDR3 is built from 15 residues. Here the CDR3 DNA reads TGCGCCAGCAGCTTGATTAGCGGGACAGCAGATACGCAGTATTTT. This sequence encodes CASSLISGTADTQYF.

The CDR3 coding sequence is TGTGCCAGCTCACCACAACAGGGCACCTACGAGCAGTACTTC. Encoded protein: CASSPQQGTYEQYF. The chain has TRBV18 and TRBJ2-7, with TRBD1 as a possible D gene (6 bases). The length of the CDR3 is 14 residues. Germline V gene lookup returns CDR1 KGHSH and CDR2 LQKENI. V was trimmed by 1 base and J by 2 bases, leaving 9 bases between them.

V is TRBV20-1 and J is TRBJ1-2; no definite D call. V lost 5 bases to trimming and J lost 1 base, with 5 bases between them. This CDR3 region has 11 residues. From germline, CDR1 is DFQATT and CDR2 SNEGSKA (reference sequence). The CDR3 nucleotides are TGCAGTGCTGGCGGTAACTATGGCTACACCTTC. Encoded protein: CSAGGNYGYTF.

J is TRBJ2-3 and V is TRBV6-6, with 7 bases matching TRBD2. The CDR3 loop spans 16 amino acids. Germline CDR1 is MNHNY and CDR2 is SVGAGI (reference sequence). With 1 base clipped from V and 4 bases from J, the junction kept 8 bases outside the gene matches. The CDR3 protein is CASSYYRGSTADTQYF. The CDR3 DNA sequence: TGTGCCAGCAGTTACTATCGCGGGAGTACAGCAGATACGCAGTATTTT.

The chain employs TRBV7-9 and TRBJ2-7, with a possible D match to TRBD1 (6 bases). V lost 7 bases, J lost 4 bases, and 17 bases lay in between. CDR3 length: 14 amino acids. Germline CDR1 SEHNR, CDR2 FQNEAQ (reference sequence). The CDR3 region has the DNA TGTGCCAGCACCCTTGGGGGCAATAATTACGAGCAGTACTTC. As protein: CASTLGGNNYEQYF.

The V call is TRBV7-3, the J call TRBJ1-1; D gene uncertain. With 4 bases removed from V and 3 bases from J, the gap between germline ends came to 9 bases. Germline values: CDR1 SGHTA, CDR2 FQGTGA. The CDR3 totals 13 residues. The CDR3 loop reads CASSSLLDTEAFF. CDR3 DNA: TGTGCCAGCAGCTCCCTACTCGACACTGAAGCTTTCTTT. Together with reference TRBV7-3 and TRBJ1-1, the CDR3 gives the full variable domain: GAGVSQTPSNKVTEKGKYVELRCDPISGHTALYWYRQSLGQGPEFLIYFQGTGAADDSGLPNDRFFAVRPEGSVSTLKIQRTERGDSAVYLCASSSLLDTEAFFGQGTRLTVV.

Regarding this clone: Other DNA sequences from this sample encode an identical CDR3 as well. V is TRBV29-1 and J is TRBJ2-3, with D possibly being TRBD2 (5 bases). The CDR3 contains 14 residues. CDR1 SQVTM and CDR2 ANQGSEA come from the germline V gene. Trimming removed 5 bases from V and 3 bases from J, with 15 bases in between. The CDR3 bases are TGCAGCGTTTATAGTGGGAGTGGTACAGATACGCAGTATTTT. Translated: CSVYSGSGTDTQYF.

Only a few counts were recorded for this clone. The chain recombines TRBV15 with TRBJ2-1, with 9 bases aligning to TRBD2. Germline CDR1 is LNHNV and CDR2 is YYDKDF (reference sequence). The ends lost 0 bases at V and 7 bases at J; junction bases unmatched: 4. This CDR3 has 15 residues. CDR3 residues: CATSRDAGGGNEQFF. CDR3 DNA: TGTGCCACCAGCAGAGACGCGGGAGGGGGTAATGAGCAGTTCTTC.

V is TRBV2 and J is TRBJ1-5; D may be TRBD1 (6 bases). The CDR3 has 16 amino acids. V shed 5 bases and J shed 7 bases, with 21 bases lying between them. The germline V gene encodes CDR1 SNHLY and CDR2 FYNNEI. CDR3 sequence (DNA): TGTGCCAGCAGTTCATGGGTACAGGGTTATCACCAGCCCCAGCATTTT. It yields the protein CASSSWVQGYHQPQHF.

A word on this clone: This specimen includes other DNA sequences encoding the same CDR3. This chain joins TRBV5-8 and TRBJ1-2; 8 nucleotides match TRBD1. This CDR3 has 13 amino acids. Germline V gene data show CDR1 as SGHTS and CDR2 as YDEGEE. J gave up 3 bases and V 4 bases, and 2 bases lay outside the gene matches. The DNA for the CDR3 is TGTGCCAGCAGCCAGGACAGGGACTATGGCTACACCTTC. This encodes CASSQDRDYGYTF.

CDR3 sequence reads: CASSLARAGYTDTQYF. CDR3 coding DNA: TGCGCCAGCAGCTTGGCGAGGGCGGGGTACACAGATACGCAGTATTTT. The genes are TRBV5-1 and TRBJ2-3, with D maybe TRBD2 (6 bases). Germline V lookup: CDR1 SGHRS, CDR2 YFSETQ. Trimming shortened V by 0 bases and J by 2 bases, and 13 bases separated the two germline ends. This CDR3 has 16 residues.

The chain links TRBV2 to TRBJ2-5; 8 bases are shared with TRBD2. CDR3 length equals 13 residues. Germline V CDR1 and CDR2: SNHLY, FYNNEI. Unmatched junction bases numbered 5, after V lost 7 bases and J lost 4 bases. This CDR3 reads CASIGLAGETQYF. In nucleotides, the CDR3 is TGTGCCAGCATAGGGCTAGCGGGAGAGACCCAGTACTTC. The full variable domain, rest sourced from reference TRBV2 and TRBJ2-5, is EPEVTQTPSHQVTQMGQEVILRCVPISNHLYFYWYRQILGQKVEFLVSFYNNEISEKSEIFDDQFSVERPDGSNFTLKIRSTKLEDSAMYFCASIGLAGETQYFGPGTRLLVL.

The chain recombines TRBV28 with TRBJ2-3; 7 bases are shared with TRBD1. The CDR3 spans 15 residues. Germline V gives CDR1 MDHEN, CDR2 SYDVKM. With V trimmed by 6 bases and J by 0 bases, 6 bases remained unmatched. CDR3 in DNA: TGTGCCAGCAGCCGATGGACAGGCAGCACAGATACGCAGTATTTT. Encoded protein: CASSRWTGSTDTQYF.

The chain is built from TRBV2 and TRBJ1-5; a weak D match, TRBD1 (6 bases). The CDR3 is 14 residues long. Trimming took off 9 bases at V and 1 base at J, with 13 bases between the two ends. Germline V gene lookup returns CDR1 SNHLY and CDR2 FYNNEI. CDR3 amino acids: CASDTGLSNQPQHF. The CDR3 nucleotides read TGTGCCAGTGACACAGGGTTGAGCAATCAGCCCCAGCATTTT.

This clone was counted a few times. This chain connects TRBV10-3 to TRBJ1-2; 8 nucleotides line up with TRBD1. The CDR3 totals 14 residues. Germline V lookup: CDR1 ENHRY, CDR2 SYGVKD. V shed 7 bases, J shed 5 bases, and the junction held 9 bases outside the gene matches. This chain's CDR3 is CAITAGTGRYGYTF. As DNA, the CDR3 is TGTGCCATCACTGCCGGGACAGGTCGTTATGGCTACACCTTC.

This rearrangement joins TRBV28 to TRBJ2-5, with a tentative D call TRBD1 (6 bases). CDR1 and CDR2 (germline): MDHEN, SYDVKM. This CDR3 region has 15 residues. V shed 3 bases and J shed 4 bases, with 15 bases lying between them. This CDR3 reads CASSLGRGRGETQYF. Written as DNA, the CDR3 is TGTGCCAGCAGTTTGGGCAGGGGTCGAGGAGAGACCCAGTACTTC.

This clone came up a few times. The chain uses TRBV27 and TRBJ2-5; 8 bases fit TRBD2. The CDR3 has 12 residues. Germline values: CDR1 MNHEY, CDR2 SMNVEV (reference sequence). Trimming removed 8 bases from V and 4 bases from J; junction bases left unmatched: 3. CDR3 sequence: CASRAGGETQYF. The CDR3 DNA is TGTGCCAGCCGCGCGGGAGGAGAGACCCAGTACTTC.

This CDR3 reads CASSVYNQPQHF. The DNA for the CDR3 is TGTGCCAGCAGTGTTTACAATCAGCCCCAGCATTTT. V and J are TRBV2 and TRBJ1-5; D is undetermined. Trimming shortened V by 4 bases and J by 3 bases, and 4 bases separated the two germline ends. CDR1 and CDR2 from the germline V gene are SNHLY and FYNNEI. CDR3 length: 12 amino acids.

In its sample, this clone was seen a few times. In DNA, the CDR3 is TGTGCCAGCAGTCTTTCCCGGACTAGAAAAGAGACCCAGTACTTC. Translating gives CASSLSRTRKETQYF. This chain connects TRBV27 to TRBJ2-5, with 7 positions matching TRBD2. Germline CDR1 reads MNHEY; CDR2 reads SMNVEV (reference sequence). The CDR3 spans 15 residues. The V gene end was trimmed by 5 bases and the J gene end by 3 bases; junction bases not matched to a gene: 9.

This clone was seen only a few times. The sample contains more than one DNA sequence encoding this CDR3. The chain recombines TRBV5-4 with TRBJ2-5; D is possibly TRBD2 (5 bases). The V gene's germline CDR1 is SGHNT and CDR2 YYREEE (reference sequence). V was trimmed by 3 bases and J by 4 bases, leaving 10 bases between them. This CDR3 contains 13 residues. The CDR3 nucleotides read TGTGCCAGCAGCTCGAGCGGTCGAGAGACCCAGTACTTC. This encodes CASSSSGRETQYF.

This clone was recorded a few times. This chain joins TRBV5-1 and TRBJ1-1; 8 bases agree with TRBD1. This CDR3 contains 14 residues. Germline values: CDR1 SGHRS, CDR2 YFSETQ. The V segment lost 4 bases and the J segment 5 bases; nucleotides outside the gene matches: 7. The CDR3 DNA sequence: TGCGCCAGCAGCGCGGACAGGGCGGTTACTGAAGCTTTCTTT. This codes for CASSADRAVTEAFF. Combining the CDR3 with reference TRBV5-1 and TRBJ1-1 gives the whole variable domain KAGVTQTPRYLIKTRGQQVTLSCSPISGHRSVSWYQQTPGQGLQFLFEYFSETQRNKGNFPGRFSGRQFSNSRSEMNVSTLELGDSALYLCASSADRAVTEAFFGQGTRLTVV.

This clone was found a few times. The chain carries TRBV4-1 and TRBJ2-7, with D possibly TRBD1 on 6 matching bases. Per the germline V gene, CDR1 is MGHRA and CDR2 is YSYEKL. V shed 3 bases and J shed 8 bases, with 14 bases lying between them. The CDR3 spans 13 residues. CDR3 loop: CASSQGAGAQQYF. The CDR3 DNA follows: TGCGCCAGCAGCCAGGGGGCAGGAGCTCAGCAGTACTTC.

This clone was seen more than once but under ten times. V is TRBV19 and J is TRBJ2-2; 13 bases map to TRBD2. The germline V gene has CDR1 LNHDA and CDR2 SQIVND (reference sequence). With 6 bases clipped from V and 9 bases from J, the junction kept 10 bases outside the gene matches. The CDR3 contains 16 residues. CDR3 protein: CASSLGLAGVSWELFF. CDR3 sequence (DNA): TGTGCCAGTAGCCTCGGACTAGCGGGAGTTAGCTGGGAGCTGTTTTTT. The complete variable domain, with remaining parts taken from reference TRBV19 and TRBJ2-2, reads DGGITQSPKYLFRKEGQNVTLSCEQNLNHDAMYWYRQDPGQGLRLIYYSQIVNDFQKGDIAEGYSVSREKKESFPLTVTSAQKNPTAFYLCASSLGLAGVSWELFFGEGSRLTVL.

This clone appeared a few times. This chain connects TRBV7-9 to TRBJ2-5, with a weak D call TRBD2 (5 bases). The germline V and J ends were trimmed by 2 bases and 4 bases, with 8 bases remaining between them. This CDR3 has 13 residues. Germline V gene data show CDR1 as SEHNR and CDR2 as FQNEAQ (reference sequence). The CDR3 bases are TGTGCCAGCAGCTTATCCGCGGGAGAGACCCAGTACTTC. Its translation: CASSLSAGETQYF.

This clone has just a few counts. This same CDR3 is encoded by further DNA sequences in the sample. This sequence joins TRBV13 and TRBJ2-7, with TRBD1 matching 9 bases. Germline V lookup: CDR1 PRHDT, CDR2 FYEKMQ (reference sequence). This CDR3 spans 14 amino acids. V gave up 4 bases and J gave up 2 bases; unmatched junction bases: 3. The CDR3 loop is CASSSRQGAYEQYF. Here the CDR3 DNA reads TGTGCCAGCAGCTCTAGACAGGGGGCCTACGAGCAGTACTTC.

V gene TRBV7-3 combines with J gene TRBJ1-1; D not certain. The CDR3 consists of 14 residues. V lost 5 bases, J lost 2 bases, and 12 bases lay in between. CDR1 SGHTA and CDR2 FQGTGA come from the germline V gene. The CDR3 DNA follows: TGTGCCAGCAGCCGTAGGGCGGGAAACACTGAAGCTTTCTTT. As protein: CASSRRAGNTEAFF.